This entry is about one TCR beta chain. V was cut by 6 bases and J by 5 bases, with 20 bases left in between. Germline V lookup: CDR1 MNHEY, CDR2 SVGAGI. This CDR3 is 15 amino acids long. The data originate from a study of blood T cell repertoires in COVID-19. In the study overall: In each case, the material was cDNA or gDNA derived from T cells, B-cell-depleted T cells, or PBMCs.

Authors' analysis steps: Amplifying reference gene primers gave estimates of nucleated cell counts. Sequencing was performed with immunoSEQ multiplex PCR; in TCRdb, only in-frame clones are kept and a portion is missing. Clone size and V and J calls were adopted from that table, with D and trimming inferred from the DNA. The data contain about 170,000 clones, about 86% of them singletons. This sequence joins TRBV6-5 and TRBJ2-7; tentatively, D is TRBD2 (6 bases). The specimen sequenced was peripheral blood. This clonotype was obtained from a man between 18 and 29 years old with active or convalescent COVID-19. In DNA form, the CDR3 reads TGTGCCAGCAGAATAGACTTTAACGGGAGAAACGAGCAGTACTTC. This translates into CASRIDFNGRNEQYF.